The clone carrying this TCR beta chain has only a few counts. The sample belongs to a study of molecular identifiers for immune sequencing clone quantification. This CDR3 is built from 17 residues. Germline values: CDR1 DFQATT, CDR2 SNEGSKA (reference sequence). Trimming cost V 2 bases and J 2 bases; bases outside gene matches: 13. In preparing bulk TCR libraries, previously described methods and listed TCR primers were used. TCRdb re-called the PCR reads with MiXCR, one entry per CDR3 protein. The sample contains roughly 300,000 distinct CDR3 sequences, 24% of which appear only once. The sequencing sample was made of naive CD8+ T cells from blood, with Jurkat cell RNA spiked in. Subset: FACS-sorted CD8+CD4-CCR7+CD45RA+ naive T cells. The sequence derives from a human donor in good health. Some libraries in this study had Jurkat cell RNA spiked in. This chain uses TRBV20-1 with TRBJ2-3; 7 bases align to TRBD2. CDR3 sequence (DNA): TGCAGTGCTAGATCTTTCGGAGGGCGGGACTACACAGATACGCAGTATTTT. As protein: CSARSFGGRDYTDTQYF.